This is a list of T cell receptor beta chains from one sample in a study of blood T cell repertoires in COVID-19. Method: immunoSEQ multiplex PCR; TCRdb's copy keeps in-frame clones and lacks some. The data show more than 200,000 clones, approximately 89% seen once. The specimen sequenced was PBMCs or T cells enriched from blood (not recorded which). Source of these receptors: a woman between 25 and 40 years old with acute COVID-19. CDR3s include the opening cysteine and the closing phenylalanine or tryptophan. D genes are given only for firm matches. A row's size may be missing; if present it is once, few, many or a size class.

>TRBJ1-1|TRBV5-5|NA|once
TGTGCCAGCAGCAATCGATTTGAGAGGACTGAAGCTTTCTTT
CASSNRFERTEAFF
>TRBJ2-3|TRBV2|NA|NA
TGTGCCAGCTTTCCGACTGGGTCCCCAGATACGCAGTATTTT
CASFPTGSPDTQYF
>TRBJ2-1|TRBV9|NA|NA
TGTGCCAGCAGCAAAGATCGAGGGTACAATGAGCAGTTCTTC
CASSKDRGYNEQFF
>TRBJ1-4|TRBV5-1|TRBD1|NA
TGCGCCAGCAGCCTACGGGGGGACAGGGGAACTGAAAAACTGTTTTTT
CASSLRGDRGTEKLFF
>TRBJ1-1|TRBV6-2/TRBV6-3|NA|NA
TGTGCCAGCAGTGCGCCCCAACGGGACACTGAAGCTTTCTTT
CASSAPQRDTEAFF
>TRBJ1-6|TRBV10-2|NA|NA
TGCGCCAGCAGTGAGGTTGAGAACTCACCCCTCCACTTT
CASSEVENSPLHF
>TRBJ1-3|TRBV9|NA|NA
TGTGCCAGCAGCCTCGCAGGCCGCTCTTCGGGAAACACCATATATTTT
CASSLAGRSSGNTIYF
>TRBJ2-7|TRBV7-7|TRBD1|NA
TGTGCCAGCAGCCAGGGACAGGGGGCCTACGAGCAGTACTTC
CASSQGQGAYEQYF
>TRBJ1-5|TRBV12-5|NA|NA
TGTGCTAGTGGTTTGGGACAGGCCGGTAATCAGCCCCAGCATTTT
CASGLGQAGNQPQHF
>TRBJ2-7|TRBV11-2|TRBD1|NA
TGTGCCAGCAGCCCAGGACAGGGTTACGAGCAGTACTTC
CASSPGQGYEQYF
>TRBJ1-4|TRBV5-3|NA|NA
TGTGCCAGAAGCTTGGTGTCAGTCGCTGAAAAACTGTTTTTT
CARSLVSVAEKLFF
>TRBJ2-2|TRBV7-3|NA|NA
TGTGCCAGCAGCTCAGGGGGGCAAGGGACCGGGGAGCTGTTTTTT
CASSSGGQGTGELFF
>TRBJ1-1|TRBV5-6|TRBD1|NA
TGTGCCAGCAGCTCGCAGGGGGCAGGGAACACTGAAGCTTTCTTT
CASSSQGAGNTEAFF
>TRBJ1-1|TRBV7-2|TRBD1|NA
TGTGCCAGCAGCACACCGGACAGGGGAGAAACTGAAGCTTTCTTT
CASSTPDRGETEAFF
>TRBJ1-3|TRBV2|NA|NA
TGTGCCAGCAGTGGGAGGAGGGCCTCTGGAAACACCATATATTTT
CASSGRRASGNTIYF
>TRBJ2-7|TRBV30|TRBD1|NA
TGTGCCTGTAGGGGGCCGACAGGGAGCGACGAGCAGTACTTC
CACRGPTGSDEQYF
>TRBJ2-7|TRBV10-3|TRBD1|NA
TGTGCCATCACTGCAGGGGGTGTGCAGTACTTC
CAITAGGVQYF
>TRBJ1-2|TRBV12-3/TRBV12-4|NA|NA
TGTGCCAGCAGTTTAGCGCTAGTTGGCTACACCTTC
CASSLALVGYTF
>TRBJ2-7|TRBV27|NA|NA
TGTGCCAGCAGATCCCCGAACAAAACCTACGAGCAGTACTTC
CASRSPNKTYEQYF
>TRBJ1-2|TRBV7-9|NA|NA
TGTGCCAGCAGCCACGGACAGACCGTCTATGGCTACACCTTC
CASSHGQTVYGYTF
>TRBJ2-6|TRBV30|NA|NA
TGTGCCTGGAGTGTAGCCTACTCTGGGGCCAACGTCCTGACTTTC
CAWSVAYSGANVLTF
>TRBJ2-1|TRBV6-1|NA|NA
TGTGCCAGCAGTGCTCGATTCAGACAGCACGACAATGAGCAGTTCTTC
CASSARFRQHDNEQFF
>TRBJ1-5|TRBV20-1|NA|once
TGCAGTGCTAGTAGGTTGGAGGACAGTAGCAATCAGCCCCAGCATTTT
CSASRLEDSSNQPQHF
>TRBJ2-7|TRBV9|TRBD2|once
TGTGCCAGCAGCCCTCGGGCGGGGGGAGGTAGAACCTACGAGCAGTACTTC
CASSPRAGGGRTYEQYF
>TRBJ2-3|TRBV5-1|TRBD2|NA
TGCGCCAGCACGGGGGGTGGTACAGATACGCAGTATTTT
CASTGGGTDTQYF
>TRBJ1-3|TRBV18|TRBD1|NA
TGTGCCAGCTCAGATCTGGACAGGGGAAACACCATATATTTT
CASSDLDRGNTIYF
>TRBJ2-1|TRBV11-3|NA|NA
TGTGCCAGCAGCTTATCTTCGTCCCGGGTTGCGTTCTTC
CASSLSSSRVAFF
>TRBJ1-2|TRBV6-5|NA|NA
TGTGCCAGCAGTTACCAACACGGGAATCCTGGCTACACCTTC
CASSYQHGNPGYTF
>TRBJ1-2|TRBV6-4|NA|NA
TGTGCCAGCAGTGACTCGTCGGTGGCGGGGAGCGTCTTGGGTGGCTACACCTTC
CASSDSSVAGSVLGGYTF
>TRBJ1-3|TRBV5-6|NA|NA
TGTGCCAGCAGCCTGGGACCGACAAGCTCTGGAAACACCATATATTTT
CASSLGPTSSGNTIYF
>TRBJ2-3|TRBV4-1|TRBD2|NA
TGCGCCAGCAGCCTTCGGACTAGCGGCACAGATACGCAGTATTTT
CASSLRTSGTDTQYF
>TRBJ1-2|TRBV5-6|NA|NA
TGTGCCAGCAGCGCAGGGTTTTCTAACTATGGCTACACCTTC
CASSAGFSNYGYTF
>TRBJ2-7|TRBV30|TRBD1|NA
TGTGCCTGGAATACAGGGGTGAGCTACGAGCAGTACTTC
CAWNTGVSYEQYF
>TRBJ1-5|TRBV30|NA|NA
TGTGCCTGGAGTTTGTCAGGGGATCAGCCCCAGCATTTT
CAWSLSGDQPQHF
>TRBJ2-7|TRBV5-4|TRBD2|NA
TGTGCCAGCAGCCCCAGGACTAGCGGGTACGAGCAGTACTTC
CASSPRTSGYEQYF
>TRBJ2-3|TRBV13|NA|once
TGTGCCAGCAGCCTGAGGACCAGGGACACAGATACGCAGTATTTT
CASSLRTRDTDTQYF
>TRBJ1-5|TRBV6-5|NA|NA
TGTGCCAGCAGGCGGGGTTCAACTCAGCCCCAGCATTTT
CASRRGSTQPQHF
>TRBJ1-5|TRBV5-1|NA|NA
TGCGCCAGCAGCTTGGTGGCAGGCGATCAGCCCCAGCATTTT
CASSLVAGDQPQHF
>TRBJ1-1|TRBV6-2/TRBV6-3|NA|NA
TGTGCCAGCAGCCTACCAAACCGGGATAACACTGAAGCTTTCTTT
CASSLPNRDNTEAFF
>TRBJ1-5|TRBV21-1|NA|NA
TGTGCCAGCAGCCCATCGGACAGGTCTCATGGCAATCAGCCCCAGCATTTT
CASSPSDRSHGNQPQHF
>TRBJ2-2|TRBV29-1|TRBD1|NA
TGCAGCGCCAGACAGGGACAAACCGGGGAGCTGTTTTTT
CSARQGQTGELFF
>TRBJ2-5|TRBV18|TRBD2|NA
TGTGCCAGCTCCCCCACCCCGACTAGCGGGGGCCTACAAGAGACCCAGTACTTC
CASSPTPTSGGLQETQYF
>TRBJ2-7|TRBV9|TRBD1|NA
TGTGCCAGCAGCGGGACAGGGATTCCCTATGAGCAGTACTTC
CASSGTGIPYEQYF
>TRBJ1-4|TRBV10-3|TRBD1|NA
TGTGCCATCAGACCAGACAGGGTGGGGGAAAAACTGTTTTTT
CAIRPDRVGEKLFF
>TRBJ1-1|TRBV3-1/TRBV3-2|NA|NA
TGTGCCAGCAGCCAAGGAGCAGGAATCACTGAAGCTTTCTTT
CASSQGAGITEAFF